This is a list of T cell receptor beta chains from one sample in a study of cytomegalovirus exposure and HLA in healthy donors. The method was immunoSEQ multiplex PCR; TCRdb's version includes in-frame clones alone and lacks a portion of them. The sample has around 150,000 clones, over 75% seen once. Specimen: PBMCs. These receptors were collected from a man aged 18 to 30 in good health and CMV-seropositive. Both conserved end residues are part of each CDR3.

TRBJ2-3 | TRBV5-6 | CASSLRAPGGTQYF
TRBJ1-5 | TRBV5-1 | CASSLAAADSNQPQHF
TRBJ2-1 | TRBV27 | CASSSRQDPYNEQFF
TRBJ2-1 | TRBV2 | CAGRRLAAHNSYNEQFF
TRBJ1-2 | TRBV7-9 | CASTFGGGYGYTF
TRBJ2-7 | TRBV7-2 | CASRYGPGQGTLDREQYF
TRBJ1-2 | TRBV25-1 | CASSEFRGGLYGYTF
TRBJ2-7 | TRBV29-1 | CSVVITEGTYEQYF
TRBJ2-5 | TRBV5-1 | CASSLDREGETQYF
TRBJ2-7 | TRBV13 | CASSLEGLAGTYEQYF
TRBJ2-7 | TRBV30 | CAWSVTRTYEQYF
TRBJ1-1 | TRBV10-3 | CAISVGDRGLGEAFF
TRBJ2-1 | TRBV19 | CASSIGASGNEQFF
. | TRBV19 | CASSIGTSYEQYF
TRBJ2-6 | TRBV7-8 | CASSYRQGAMSNVLTF
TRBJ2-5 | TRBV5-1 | CASSLEAGGWETQYF
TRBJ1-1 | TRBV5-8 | CASSHRGTEAFF